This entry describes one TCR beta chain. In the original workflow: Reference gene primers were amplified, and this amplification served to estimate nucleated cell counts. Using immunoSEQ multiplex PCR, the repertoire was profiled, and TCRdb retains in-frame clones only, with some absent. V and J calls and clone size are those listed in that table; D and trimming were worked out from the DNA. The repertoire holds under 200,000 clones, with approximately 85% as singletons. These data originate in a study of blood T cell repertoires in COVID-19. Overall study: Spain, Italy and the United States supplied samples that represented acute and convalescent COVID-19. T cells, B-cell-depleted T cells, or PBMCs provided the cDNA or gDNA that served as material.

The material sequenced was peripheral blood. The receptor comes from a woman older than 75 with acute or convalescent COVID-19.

The CDR3 loop reads CASSITGTGRKGYTF. CDR3 DNA: TGTGCCAGTAGTATAACCGGGACAGGACGTAAAGGCTACACCTTC. The chain joins TRBV19 to TRBJ1-2, with TRBD1 matching 8 bases. The CDR3 consists of 15 residues. The trim removed 2 bases at V and 8 bases at J, leaving 10 bases unmatched. Germline CDR1 and CDR2: LNHDA and SQIVND (reference sequence).